This T cell receptor beta chain is from a study of cytomegalovirus exposure and HLA in healthy donors. J gave up 4 bases and V 5 bases, and 2 bases lay outside the gene matches. CDR3 length: 13 amino acids. Looked up from germline, CDR1 is SGHRS and CDR2 is YFSETQ. Primers included in the PCR were 60 Vbeta and 13 Jbeta primers. The repertoire was sequenced with immunoSEQ multiplex PCR; TCRdb's copy has only in-frame clones and lacks some. Of roughly 180,000 clones in the sample, around 80% were seen once. V gene TRBV5-1 combines with J gene TRBJ2-7, with 11 bases lining up with TRBD2. Material for sequencing was PBMCs. The source of this sequence is a girl aged 10 to 17 in good health and CMV-seropositive. In DNA, the CDR3 is TGCGCCAGCAGGCCTAGCGGGAGGTACGAGCAGTACTTC. Translation: CASRPSGRYEQYF.